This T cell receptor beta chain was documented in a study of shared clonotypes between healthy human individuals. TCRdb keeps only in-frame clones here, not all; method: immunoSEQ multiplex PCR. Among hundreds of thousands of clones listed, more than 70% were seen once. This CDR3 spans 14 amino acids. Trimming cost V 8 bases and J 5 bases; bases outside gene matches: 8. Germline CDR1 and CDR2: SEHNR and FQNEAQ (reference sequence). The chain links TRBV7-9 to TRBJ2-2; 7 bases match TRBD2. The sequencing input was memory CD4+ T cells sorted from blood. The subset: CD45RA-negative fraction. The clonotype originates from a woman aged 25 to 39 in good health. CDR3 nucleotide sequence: TGTGCCAGCGAGGGGAGGGCGGTTACCGGGGAGCTGTTTTTT. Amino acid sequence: CASEGRAVTGELFF.